What follows are 21 T cell receptor beta chains derived from one specimen sequenced in a study of blood T cells in healthy people across ages. The second PCR ran roughly 6 to 11 cycles with a sample-barcoded 5' primer and J-beta primers. TCRdb used MiXCR to reprocess the 5' RACE reads, holding one entry per CDR3 protein. Here the sample spans 650,000 to 700,000 distinct CDR3 sequences, around 32% being singletons. Sequencing used blood. Every receptor here comes from a woman aged 80 or over in good health.

The chain joins TRBV7-9 to TRBJ1-6; D unclear. The CDR3 loop spans 13 amino acids. CDR1 and CDR2 from the germline V gene are SEHNR and FQNEAQ (reference sequence). V lost 5 bases and J 10 bases, leaving 12 bases between the germline ends. The CDR3 loop is CASSLQTESPLHF. The DNA for the CDR3 is TGTGCCAGCAGCCTACAGACGGAGTCACCCCTCCACTTT.

This clonotype occurred a few times. This chain links TRBV14 with TRBJ2-7; D is unresolved. CDR3 length: 14 residues. Trimming left V 0 bases short and J 6 bases short, with 12 bases between. Germline V CDR1 and CDR2: SGHDN, FVKESK. The chain's CDR3 is CASSQDRRVGEQYF. CDR3 coding DNA: TGTGCCAGCAGCCAAGATCGTCGGGTGGGCGAGCAGTACTTC.

This chain connects TRBV20-1 to TRBJ2-1, with D possibly matching TRBD1 (7 bases). Per germline, CDR1 DFQATT and CDR2 SNEGSKA (reference sequence). This CDR3 region has 14 residues. Trimming took 2 bases from V and 9 from J, leaving 17 bases between them. CDR3: CSARPPNRGGEQFF. CDR3 in DNA: TGCAGTGCTAGACCCCCGAACAGGGGAGGTGAGCAGTTCTTC.

This clonotype turned up a few times. The chain employs TRBV7-2 and TRBJ2-3; 9 bases fit TRBD2. Germline loops: CDR1 SGHTA, CDR2 FQGNSA. V was clipped by 6 bases and J by 6 bases; unmatched bases: 4. This CDR3 contains 13 residues. CDR3 in amino acids: CASRLAGLDTQYF. The CDR3 nucleotides are TGTGCCAGCAGGCTAGCGGGGTTGGATACGCAGTATTTT.

There are many counts of this clonotype. This sequence joins TRBV9 and TRBJ1-1, with D hard to call. CDR1 SGDLS and CDR2 YYNGEE come from the germline V gene. This CDR3 is 15 amino acids long. The V end was cut by 3 bases, the J end by 3 bases, with 15 bases between. The CDR3 coding sequence is TGTGCCAGCAGCGCACCCGGGTCCAGGTACACTGAAGCTTTCTTT. Its protein product is CASSAPGSRYTEAFF. Together with reference TRBV9 and TRBJ1-1, the CDR3 gives the full variable domain: DSGVTQTPKHLITATGQRVTLRCSPRSGDLSVYWYQQSLDQGLQFLIQYYNGEERAKGNILERFSAQQFPDLHSELNLSSLELGDSALYFCASSAPGSRYTEAFFGQGTRLTVV.

This clonotype was picked up many times. The chain couples TRBV5-1 to TRBJ1-1; a possible D gene is TRBD1 (5 bases). V lost 4 bases to trimming and J lost 5 bases, with 15 bases between them. In germline, CDR1 is SGHRS, CDR2 YFSETQ. CDR3 length: 14 residues. The CDR3 DNA sequence: TGCGCCAGCAGCGATGGGGGGTCGAGGACTGAAGCTTTCTTT. Its translation: CASSDGGSRTEAFF.

There are many counts of this clonotype. This sequence joins TRBV28 and TRBJ2-1; the D gene could be TRBD1 or TRBD2 (5 bases each). The germline V and J ends were trimmed by 10 bases and 2 bases, with 15 bases remaining between them. The CDR3 is 14 residues long. Per germline, CDR1 MDHEN and CDR2 SYDVKM. The CDR3 sequence: CATQPGTPYNEQFF. The CDR3 DNA sequence: TGTGCCACCCAACCCGGGACCCCCTACAATGAGCAGTTCTTC.

This clonotype appeared many times. This chain connects TRBV5-1 to TRBJ1-1, with 7 bases matching TRBD1. V gave up 4 bases and J gave up 4 bases; unmatched junction bases: 7. Germline V lookup: CDR1 SGHRS, CDR2 YFSETQ. CDR3 length: 14 amino acids. In DNA, the CDR3 is TGCGCCAGCAGCCTAACCACAGGGGCCACTGAAGCTTTCTTT. This translates into CASSLTTGATEAFF.

This clonotype appeared many times. The chain combines TRBV7-3 with TRBJ2-3; 10 bases map to TRBD1. The CDR3 totals 21 residues. CDR1 and CDR2 from the germline V gene are SGHTA and FQGTGA. V lost 2 bases and J lost 1; bases outside the gene matches: 18. The CDR3 here is CASSLVTGRGGTGARTDTQYF. As DNA, the CDR3 is TGTGCCAGCAGCTTAGTAACGGGGCGGGGCGGGACAGGGGCCCGCACAGATACGCAGTATTTT.

To note about this clonotype: A much bigger clone sits one base away, suggesting this may be a read error. The chain is built from TRBV7-6 and TRBJ2-1; D perhaps matches TRBD2 (6 bases). Trimming removed 4 bases from V and 10 bases from J, with 17 bases in between. Germline CDR1 and CDR2: SGHVS and FNYEAQ. This CDR3 has 14 residues. The CDR3 reads CASSSGLTDYEQFF. CDR3 sequence (DNA): TGTGCCAGCAGCTCCGGACTAACCGACTACGAGCAGTTCTTC.

This clonotype was recorded a few times. This sequence joins TRBV7-3 and TRBJ2-3, with D uncertain. This CDR3 has 14 amino acids. CDR1 and CDR2 from the germline V gene are SGHTA and FQGTGA. V lost 2 bases, J lost 2 bases, and 8 bases lay in between. CDR3 loop: CASSLSRDTDTQYF. The CDR3 DNA sequence: TGTGCCAGCAGCTTATCCCGAGACACAGATACGCAGTATTTT.

The chain recombines TRBV20-1 with TRBJ2-7, with a tentative D call TRBD2 (6 bases). Trimming pared 4 bases from V and 3 bases from J, leaving 16 bases between. Germline V gives CDR1 DFQATT, CDR2 SNEGSKA (reference sequence). The CDR3 consists of 14 residues. The CDR3 reads CSATPGENDYEQYF. The CDR3 DNA reads as TGCAGTGCTACACCGGGGGAGAATGACTACGAGCAGTACTTC.

In this sample, this clonotype turned up many times. The chain couples TRBV7-9 to TRBJ2-2; D remains ambiguous. The length of the CDR3 is 12 residues. Trimming took 4 bases from V and 4 from J, leaving 4 bases between them. Germline CDR1 is SEHNR and CDR2 is FQNEAQ (reference sequence). The CDR3 coding sequence is TGTGCCAGCAGCTCCAGCACCGGGGAGCTGTTTTTT. Its protein is CASSSSTGELFF.

This clonotype has at least ten counts. The gene calls are TRBV20-1 and TRBJ2-7; TRBD2 might be the D (5 bases). CDR3 size: 18 residues. Between the trimmed V and J ends, which lost 5 bases and 9 bases, there was a span of 35 bases. Germline-derived CDR1 and CDR2 are DFQATT and SNEGSKA (reference sequence). In nucleotides, the CDR3 is TGCAGTGCTTCAACGACCCTGAGCGGCCGGTTGCCCCTAACCGGGCAGTACTTC. Its protein is CSASTTLSGRLPLTGQYF.

The CDR3 DNA sequence: TGTGCCAGCAGTGAAGACGGGACAGTTACCTGGGAGGCCAAAAACATTCAGTACTTC. Protein: CASSEDGTVTWEAKNIQYF. V and J are TRBV6-1 and TRBJ2-4, with 7 bases that match TRBD1. The germline V gene encodes CDR1 MNHNS and CDR2 SASEGT. Trimming removed 1 base from V and 1 base from J; junction bases left unmatched: 13. The CDR3 contains 19 residues.

This clonotype occurred many times. The gene calls are TRBV20-1 and TRBJ2-7, with D tentatively TRBD1 (6 bases). This CDR3 has 18 amino acids. With 3 bases removed from V and 0 bases from J, the gap between germline ends came to 24 bases. The germline V gene has CDR1 DFQATT and CDR2 SNEGSKA (reference sequence). The CDR3 sequence: CSASTNFYRADSSYEQYF. The CDR3 coding sequence is TGCAGTGCTAGTACTAACTTCTACAGGGCGGATAGCTCCTACGAGCAGTACTTC.

This clonotype was picked up many times. The chain is built from TRBV20-1 and TRBJ1-2, with TRBD1 matching 11 bases. CDR1 and CDR2 (germline): DFQATT, SNEGSKA (reference sequence). This CDR3 has 14 residues. V shed 0 bases, J shed 8 bases, and the junction held 5 bases outside the gene matches. CDR3 sequence: CSARDRGTGGGYTF. CDR3 in DNA: TGCAGTGCTAGAGATCGCGGGACAGGGGGAGGCTACACCTTC.

The chain combines TRBV7-2 with TRBJ2-1; D not resolved. The ends were cut back, 1 base at V and 10 bases at J, with 8 bases in the middle. The CDR3 consists of 12 residues. Germline values: CDR1 SGHTA, CDR2 FQGNSA. CDR3 nucleotides: TGTGCCAGCAGCTTAGGAAGGGCGGAGCAGTTCTTC. Translated: CASSLGRAEQFF.

This clonotype was seen at least ten times. V gene TRBV20-1 combines with J gene TRBJ2-4; possibly TRBD1 for D (5 bases). CDR1 and CDR2 (germline): DFQATT, SNEGSKA (reference sequence). The CDR3 sequence is 11 residues long. Trimming stripped 0 bases from V and 9 bases from J, with 6 bases between. CDR3 residues: CSARDRGIQYF. The CDR3 nucleotides read TGCAGTGCTAGAGATAGGGGCATTCAGTACTTC.

This clonotype was seen at least ten times. The CDR3 DNA reads TGCGCCAGCAGCCAATCTCCGGGACAGGGTGTAACTGAAGCTTTCTTT. Translated: CASSQSPGQGVTEAFF. V usage is TRBV4-3 and J usage is TRBJ1-1, with 9 positions matching TRBD1. V lost 2 bases, J lost 5 bases, and 9 bases stayed unmatched. The CDR3 is 16 residues long. Germline V gene sequence: CDR1 LGHNA, CDR2 YSLEER.

The chain uses TRBV12-5 and TRBJ2-1; 9 nucleotides align to TRBD1. Germline CDR1 is LGHNT and CDR2 is FRNRAP. The V and J ends lost 9 bases and 10 bases, in that order; junction bases with no gene match: 10. This CDR3 contains 13 residues. CDR3 in amino acids: CARGRDRAYEQFF. The CDR3 coding sequence is TGTGCTAGGGGTAGGGACAGGGCCTACGAGCAGTTCTTC.